These 23 T cell receptor beta chains originate from one sample sequenced in a study of naive and memory T cell subsets. Two oligonucleotides, mixed equimolar, formed the beta constant-region primer covering TRBC1 and TRBC2. The ligated cDNA underwent four PCR rounds using SP2 and nested alpha and beta constant-region primers. TCRdb re-called the UMI-ligation and nested PCR reads with MiXCR, one entry per CDR3 protein. Altogether about 82,000 distinct CDR3 sequences are present, 8% to 9.5% being singletons, with the ten largest covering over 1%. Sequencing was carried out using naive CD8+ T cells from blood. These receptors were taken from a human donor in good health.

This clonotype was detected many times. The chain is built from TRBV7-9 and TRBJ1-1; tentative D call: TRBD1 (6 bases). The CDR3 is made up of 12 amino acids. The germline CDR1 and CDR2 sequences are SEHNR and FQNEAQ (reference sequence). Trimming stripped 5 bases from V and 6 bases from J, with 10 bases between. CDR3 sequence: CASSPGGAEAFF. CDR3 nucleotide sequence: TGTGCCAGCAGCCCCGGGGGCGCTGAAGCTTTCTTT.

This clonotype was counted at least ten times. The chain links TRBV12-3 or TRBV12-4 to TRBJ2-1, with D possibly called TRBD1 or TRBD2 (6 bases each). Deletions cut 6 bases from V and 8 bases from J, with 17 bases between. This CDR3 has 14 residues. The CDR3, as DNA: TGTGCCAGCAGACTCGGTGGAGGGGGATATGAGCAGTTCTTC. Translated: CASRLGGGGYEQFF.

The chain links TRBV20-1 to TRBJ2-7, with TRBD2 matching over 8 bases. The V and J ends lost 3 bases and 2 bases, in that order; junction bases with no gene match: 6. CDR1 DFQATT and CDR2 SNEGSKA come from the germline V gene (reference sequence). The CDR3 runs to 14 residues. The CDR3 nucleotides are TGCAGTGCTAGGGTGGGACTAGGGACCTACGAGCAGTACTTC. This codes for CSARVGLGTYEQYF.

This clonotype was counted many times. The chain recombines TRBV11-2 with TRBJ2-1, with no clear D. With 5 bases removed from V and 4 bases from J, the gap between germline ends came to 9 bases. CDR3 size: 13 residues. From germline, CDR1 is SGHAT and CDR2 FQNNGV. The CDR3 DNA reads TGTGCCAGCAGCGCAAGGATTTACAATGAGCAGTTCTTC. Its translation: CASSARIYNEQFF.

This clonotype was detected only a few times. The rearrangement joins TRBV6-5 to TRBJ1-4; D might be TRBD1 (5 bases). The CDR3 contains 12 residues. From germline, CDR1 is MNHEY and CDR2 SVGAGI. Trimming left V 6 bases short and J 7 bases short, with 9 bases between. The CDR3 DNA reads TGTGCCAGCAGGGGCACAGGTGAAAAACTGTTTTTT. This codes for CASRGTGEKLFF.

The V call is TRBV7-9, the J call TRBJ1-1, with D perhaps matching TRBD1 (5 bases). V dropped 4 bases and J dropped 10 bases, with 25 bases sitting between them. The length of the CDR3 is 16 residues. Per the germline V gene, CDR1 is SEHNR and CDR2 is FQNEAQ (reference sequence). The CDR3 DNA reads as TGTGCCAGCAGCTCACCAATTCCGACAGACCAAAGGGGAGCTTTCTTT. This codes for CASSSPIPTDQRGAFF.

This sequence joins TRBV3-1 and TRBJ2-5; no reliable D call. The CDR3 length is 15 residues. Germline V CDR1 and CDR2: LGHDT, YNNKEL (reference sequence). The ends were cut back, 1 base at V and 1 base at J, with 10 bases in the middle. The CDR3, as DNA: TGTGCCAGCAGCCAAGTTCGCAGTGTCCAAGAGACCCAGTACTTC. Translated, it gives CASSQVRSVQETQYF.

This clonotype was counted at least ten times. The rearrangement uses TRBV7-9 and TRBJ2-1; D unclear. This CDR3 has 19 residues. Germline-derived CDR1 and CDR2 are SEHNR and FQNEAQ (reference sequence). V dropped 5 bases and J dropped 0 bases, with 23 bases sitting between them. CDR3 loop: CASSDPSGERVSSYNEQFF. In DNA form, the CDR3 reads TGTGCCAGCAGCGACCCGAGTGGCGAGCGCGTGAGCTCCTACAATGAGCAGTTCTTC.

At least ten counts were recorded for this clonotype. V is TRBV27 and J is TRBJ2-4; D not certain. The CDR3 contains 13 residues. CDR1 and CDR2 (germline): MNHEY, SMNVEV (reference sequence). The V end lost 5 bases, the J end lost 8 bases, and 13 bases lay between the germline ends. This CDR3 is CASSLAPSYIQYF. In DNA, the CDR3 is TGTGCCAGCAGTCTCGCCCCCTCATACATTCAGTACTTC.

This clonotype has just a few counts. The chain combines TRBV20-1 with TRBJ1-2; D possibly corresponds to TRBD1 (5 bases). With 0 bases removed from V and 0 bases from J, the gap between germline ends came to 17 bases. This CDR3 has 17 amino acids. CDR1 and CDR2 from the germline V gene are DFQATT and SNEGSKA (reference sequence). The CDR3 is CSARDIGDPITNYGYTF. For the CDR3, the DNA is TGCAGTGCTAGAGATATAGGGGACCCGATTACTAACTATGGCTACACCTTC.

The chain links TRBV9 to TRBJ2-1; D perhaps matches TRBD2 (6 bases). The CDR3 is 12 residues long. The germline V and J ends were trimmed by 4 bases and 8 bases, with 10 bases remaining between them. The germline V gene has CDR1 SGDLS and CDR2 YYNGEE. In DNA, the CDR3 is TGTGCCAGCAGCCCCACGGGAGATGAGCAGTTCTTC. Its protein product is CASSPTGDEQFF.

This clonotype was seen more than once but under ten times. V usage is TRBV7-8 and J usage is TRBJ1-1; possible D gene TRBD1, 6 bases. V shed 7 bases and J shed 6 bases, with 18 bases lying between them. The length of the CDR3 is 14 residues. In germline, CDR1 is SGHVS, CDR2 FQNEAQ. Written as DNA, the CDR3 is TGTGCCAGCAAAGACTCCCGGGACAAGCCTGAAGCTTTCTTT. It specifies CASKDSRDKPEAFF.

This clonotype was observed many times. The chain carries TRBV7-2 and TRBJ2-7; D is undetermined. V was cut by 7 bases and J by 0 bases, with 10 bases left in between. The CDR3 is 13 residues long. CDR1 is SGHTA, CDR2 FQGNSA, per germline. CDR3 loop: CASIGPSSYEQYF. In nucleotides, the CDR3 is TGTGCCAGCATCGGACCGAGCTCCTACGAGCAGTACTTC.

There are many counts of this clonotype. The CDR3 reads CASSDPSPPYNEQFF. CDR3 coding DNA: TGCGCCAGCAGTGACCCTAGCCCCCCCTACAATGAGCAGTTCTTC. The rearrangement links TRBV10-2 to TRBJ2-1; TRBD2 might be the D (5 bases). CDR1 is WSHSY, CDR2 SAAADI, per germline. V was pared by 3 bases and J by 2 bases, with 11 bases between. The length of the CDR3 is 15 residues.

On this clonotype: This may come from a read error, since a much larger clone is one base off. This chain uses TRBV20-1 with TRBJ2-5, with D uncertain. Germline V gene sequence: CDR1 DFQATT, CDR2 SNEGSKA (reference sequence). This CDR3 region has 13 residues. The CDR3 DNA follows: TGCAGTGCTAGAGAACTCGAGCAAGAGACCCAGAACTTC. It codes for CSARELEQETQNF.

This clonotype came up a few times. The V and J genes are TRBV13 and TRBJ1-2; possibly TRBD1 for D (6 bases). V gave up 0 bases and J gave up 4 bases, with 9 bases separating them. CDR1 PRHDT and CDR2 FYEKMQ come from the germline V gene (reference sequence). The CDR3 length is 14 residues. CDR3 sequence reads: CASSLGRGTYGYTF. Written as DNA, the CDR3 is TGTGCCAGCAGCTTAGGCAGGGGTACCTATGGCTACACCTTC.

At least ten counts were recorded for this clonotype. This chain links TRBV11-2 with TRBJ2-5, with D uncertain. The germline V gene encodes CDR1 SGHAT and CDR2 FQNNGV. V lost 2 bases and J 5 bases, leaving 9 bases between the germline ends. The CDR3 extends over 13 amino acids. This CDR3 is CASSLISRETQYF. The CDR3 coding sequence is TGTGCCAGCAGCTTAATATCTCGGGAGACCCAGTACTTC.

This clonotype came up many times. The J gene is TRBJ2-2, the V gene TRBV4-3; D call uncertain. The CDR3 is made up of 16 amino acids. Deletions cut 0 bases from V and 4 bases from J, with 12 bases between. CDR1 is LGHNA, CDR2 YSLEER, per germline. CDR3 nucleotide sequence: TGCGCCAGCAGCCAAGATTCAGGTTTAATCACCGGGGAGCTGTTTTTT. It yields the protein CASSQDSGLITGELFF.

This clonotype appeared many times. The chain has TRBV7-9 and TRBJ2-1; no firm D call. Germline V gene lookup returns CDR1 SEHNR and CDR2 FQNEAQ (reference sequence). V lost 2 bases and J 6 bases, leaving 2 bases between the germline ends. This CDR3 has 11 residues. The CDR3 DNA reads as TGTGCCAGCAGCTTATCCAATGAGCAGTTCTTC. Translation: CASSLSNEQFF.

The chain employs TRBV4-1 and TRBJ2-3; 10 bases agree with TRBD2. V was pared by 4 bases and J by 6 bases, with 7 bases of the junction left unmatched. Germline loops: CDR1 MGHRA, CDR2 YSYEKL. The CDR3 has 15 amino acids. CDR3 sequence reads: CASSLRTSGGDTQYF. The CDR3 DNA reads TGCGCCAGCAGCCTAAGGACTAGCGGTGGCGATACGCAGTATTTT.

This clonotype occurred many times. The V gene is TRBV5-6, the J gene TRBJ2-1; the D gene could be TRBD1 or TRBD2 (5 bases each). Trimming removed 3 bases at V and 14 bases at J, with 15 bases between. Germline V gene data show CDR1 as SGHDT and CDR2 as YYEEEE. The CDR3 has 12 amino acids. This chain's CDR3 is CASSSVGLAEFF. In nucleotides, the CDR3 is TGTGCCAGCAGCTCGGTGGGGCTAGCCGAGTTCTTC.

This clonotype was seen ten or more times. This chain joins TRBV9 and TRBJ2-3, with TRBD1 matching over 7 bases. The CDR3 length is 17 residues. Germline V gives CDR1 SGDLS, CDR2 YYNGEE. The J segment lost 2 bases and the V segment lost 0 bases, leaving 9 bases of the junction unmatched. The CDR3 loop reads CASSVGSGGQVTDTQYF. The DNA for the CDR3 is TGTGCCAGCAGCGTAGGATCGGGTGGACAGGTCACAGATACGCAGTATTTT.

The chain employs TRBV12-3 or TRBV12-4 and TRBJ1-2, with unresolved D. Trimming removed 4 bases from V and 0 bases from J, with 9 bases in between. The CDR3 totals 14 residues. This CDR3 is CASSSGSANYGYTF. The CDR3 DNA follows: TGTGCCAGCAGTTCCGGGAGCGCTAACTATGGCTACACCTTC.